These T cell receptor beta chains were read from a single sample in a study of blood T cell dynamics during melanoma immunotherapy. The repertoire was sequenced with immunoSEQ multiplex PCR; TCRdb's copy has only in-frame clones and lacks some. The sample shows approximately 7,800 clones, 70% to 90% of them seen only once. Material: blood, obtained from a patient treated with checkpoint blockade. The source of these receptors is a human donor with melanoma. Each CDR3 is given with its conserved first and last residue. Fields, in order: CDR3 DNA, CDR3 protein, D gene, J gene, V gene, clone size. D genes are given only for firm matches. Expanded clones get a size class; other rows say once, few or many, or leave the size out.

CDR3nt: TGTGCCAGCAGCACCCAGGGAGGAAAGAACTATGGCTACACCTTC
CDR3aa: CASSTQGGKNYGYTF
d_gene: .
j_gene: TRBJ1-2
v_gene: TRBV7-9
abundance: .

CDR3nt: TGTGCCAGCGGTCGAACGGGAACCACCTACGAGCAGTACTTC
CDR3aa: CASGRTGTTYEQYF
d_gene: .
j_gene: TRBJ2-7
v_gene: TRBV6-6
abundance: .

CDR3nt: TGTGCCAGCAGCACAGGGGAAATCTATGGCTACACCTTC
CDR3aa: CASSTGEIYGYTF
d_gene: TRBD1
j_gene: TRBJ1-2
v_gene: TRBV7-2
abundance: .

CDR3nt: TGTGCCAGCAGTATACAGGGGGACACTGAAGCTTTCTTT
CDR3aa: CASSIQGDTEAFF
d_gene: TRBD1
j_gene: TRBJ1-1
v_gene: TRBV28
abundance: .

CDR3nt: TGTGCCAGCAGCGCAGGACAGCACTACGAGCAGTACTTC
CDR3aa: CASSAGQHYEQYF
d_gene: .
j_gene: TRBJ2-7
v_gene: TRBV6-1
abundance: .

CDR3nt: TGTGCCTGGGACAGGGGGCCCACTGAAGCTTTCTTT
CDR3aa: CAWDRGPTEAFF
d_gene: TRBD1
j_gene: TRBJ1-1
v_gene: TRBV30
abundance: few

CDR3nt: TGTGCCAGCAGTTACTCGGCTAGCGGGCCATACGAGCAGTACTTC
CDR3aa: CASSYSASGPYEQYF
d_gene: TRBD2
j_gene: TRBJ2-7
v_gene: TRBV6-5
abundance: once

CDR3nt: TGCAGCGTTGAAACAGAGGGCTACACCTTC
CDR3aa: CSVETEGYTF
d_gene: .
j_gene: TRBJ1-2
v_gene: TRBV29-1
abundance: .

CDR3nt: TGCAGCGTTCGACAGGGTATAGGTTCACCCCTCCACTTT
CDR3aa: CSVRQGIGSPLHF
d_gene: TRBD1
j_gene: TRBJ1-6
v_gene: TRBV29-1
abundance: .

CDR3nt: TGTGCCAGTAGTGTGCGACAGTTTCTAGGAGATACGCAGTATTTT
CDR3aa: CASSVRQFLGDTQYF
d_gene: .
j_gene: TRBJ2-3
v_gene: TRBV19
abundance: .

CDR3nt: TGTGCCAGTTTGAGCAGGGACCCCAATGAAAAACTGTTTTTT
CDR3aa: CASLSRDPNEKLFF
d_gene: .
j_gene: TRBJ1-4
v_gene: TRBV2
abundance: .

CDR3nt: TGTGCCAGTAGACCCGGGGGGACAGGGGCAGATACGCAGTATTTT
CDR3aa: CASRPGGTGADTQYF
d_gene: TRBD1
j_gene: TRBJ2-3
v_gene: TRBV19
abundance: .

CDR3nt: TGTGCCAGCAGCTTGCGGGGTCCCACCGGCACTGAAGCTTTCTTT
CDR3aa: CASSLRGPTGTEAFF
d_gene: .
j_gene: TRBJ1-1
v_gene: TRBV7-2
abundance: .

CDR3nt: TGTGCCAGCAGTTACTCCGGGACAGGGACCTACGAGCAGTACTTC
CDR3aa: CASSYSGTGTYEQYF
d_gene: TRBD1
j_gene: TRBJ2-7
v_gene: TRBV6-5
abundance: .

CDR3nt: TGTGCCATCAGTGCGAGTCCCGGGGAGCTGTTTTTT
CDR3aa: CAISASPGELFF
d_gene: .
j_gene: TRBJ2-2
v_gene: TRBV10-3
abundance: .

CDR3nt: TGTGCCAGCAGCGTGGTTCCAACACAAGGAAACACCATATATTTT
CDR3aa: CASSVVPTQGNTIYF
d_gene: .
j_gene: TRBJ1-3
v_gene: TRBV9
abundance: .